This T cell receptor (beta chain) was found in a study of blood T cells in healthy people across ages. From germline, CDR1 is LGHDT and CDR2 YNNKEL (reference sequence). The CDR3 length is 15 residues. Drawing of peripheral blood yielded about 9.6 milliliters from each donor. Details on this clonotype: The junction and the germline gene differ at one end; a read error may be behind it.

Combining a sample-barcoded 5' primer with a J-beta primer mix, a second PCR ran for roughly 6 to 11 cycles. The template-switch adaptor, which had 12 random nucleotides, put a tag on each cDNA molecule. TCRdb itself ran the 5' RACE reads through MiXCR, one entry per CDR3 protein. The sample consists of some 890,000 distinct CDR3 sequences, about 28% of them appearing once. The data also belong to a second study, concerning T cells of mothers and their children. That study adds: Sample barcodes and 2-4 random nucleotides were added by the M1S primer of the second PCR.

The clonotype originates from a woman aged 40 to 50 in good health. The chain recombines TRBV3-1 with TRBJ2-7, with D perhaps matching TRBD1 (6 bases). Input material: blood. The DNA of the CDR3 is TGTGCCTGCAGCCAAGTCGAGACAGGACCCTACGGGCAGTACTTC. It codes for CACSQVETGPYGQYF.